These 29 T cell receptor beta chains were sequenced from one sample in a study of control samples from healthy donors and cancer patients. Using immunoSEQ multiplex PCR, the repertoire was profiled, and TCRdb retains in-frame clones only, with some absent. The sample yields 100,000 to 150,000 clones, around 87% seen once. The specimen was blood. These receptor sequences come from a man aged 40-49 years in good health.

The chain carries TRBV4-1 and TRBJ1-5; no clear D. V lost 0 bases and J lost 0, with 6 bases in between. There are 15 residues in the CDR3. The germline V gene has CDR1 MGHRA and CDR2 YSYEKL. The CDR3 sequence is CASSQEQYSNQPQHF. CDR3 nucleotides: TGCGCCAGCAGCCAAGAACAATATAGCAATCAGCCCCAGCATTTT.

The chain carries TRBV5-4 and TRBJ2-3; D perhaps matches TRBD2 (6 bases). Germline-derived CDR1 and CDR2 are SGHNT and YYREEE (reference sequence). The CDR3 is made up of 16 amino acids. V shed 0 bases and J shed 1 base, with 12 bases lying between them. CDR3 sequence reads: CASSLGRVSGTDTQYF. DNA for the CDR3: TGTGCCAGCAGCTTGGGGAGGGTGTCGGGCACAGATACGCAGTATTTT.

The chain is built from TRBV6-5 and TRBJ1-1; TRBD1 matches 8 bases. V gave up 7 bases and J gave up 7 bases; unmatched junction bases: 14. CDR3 length: 15 residues. The V gene's germline CDR1 is MNHEY and CDR2 SVGAGI. The CDR3: CASKPQDREAGEAFF. DNA for the CDR3: TGTGCCAGCAAGCCCCAGGACAGGGAGGCCGGTGAAGCTTTCTTT.

J is TRBJ1-1 and V is TRBV24-1, with D uncertain. This CDR3 comprises 11 residues. V was clipped by 5 bases and J by 8 bases, with 8 bases between them. CDR1 is KGHDR and CDR2 is SFDVKD in the germline V gene. CDR3 in DNA: TGTGCCACCAGTGTAGGGTACGAAGCTTTCTTT. Its protein product is CATSVGYEAFF.

The chain employs TRBV7-8 and TRBJ2-5; 8 bases agree with TRBD1. The CDR3 spans 14 residues. Germline-derived CDR1 and CDR2 are SGHVS and FQNEAQ. After removal of 3 bases from V and 5 bases from J, the junction contained 5 bases not matched to a gene. This CDR3 reads CASSLGQAAETQYF. The CDR3 DNA reads as TGTGCCAGCAGCTTGGGACAGGCGGCGGAGACCCAGTACTTC.

J is TRBJ2-3 and V is TRBV7-2; 15 nucleotides align to TRBD2. The V gene's germline CDR1 is SGHTA and CDR2 FQGNSA. J was trimmed by 5 bases and V by 4 bases; bases with no gene match: 10. The length of the CDR3 is 18 residues. The CDR3 sequence is CASSSPGTSGGRGDTQYF. The CDR3 coding sequence is TGTGCCAGCAGCTCCCCCGGGACTAGCGGGGGGCGGGGAGATACGCAGTATTTT.

This clone was found once. This chain joins TRBV15 and TRBJ1-5; D possibly corresponds to TRBD1 (5 bases). This CDR3 is 14 amino acids long. The germline V and J ends were trimmed by 6 bases and 4 bases, with 13 bases remaining between them. Per the germline V gene, CDR1 is LNHNV and CDR2 is YYDKDF (reference sequence). The CDR3, as DNA: TGTGCCACCAGACCGGGGGTGGAAAATCAGCCCCAGCATTTT. Protein: CATRPGVENQPQHF.

This rearrangement joins TRBV10-1 to TRBJ2-2; D unclear. The V end lost 4 bases, the J end lost 6 bases, and 3 bases lay between the germline ends. The germline gives CDR1 WNHNN, CDR2 SYGVQD (reference sequence). The length of the CDR3 is 11 residues. CDR3 residues: CASSVSGELFF. The CDR3 nucleotides read TGCGCCAGCAGTGTATCCGGGGAGCTGTTTTTT.

V usage is TRBV6-2 or TRBV6-3 and J usage is TRBJ2-5; D is unresolved. Trimming pared 2 bases from V and 6 bases from J, leaving 7 bases between. The CDR3 has 12 amino acids. CDR1 and CDR2 (germline): MNHEY, SVGEGT. The CDR3 sequence: CASSYRPQTQYF. The CDR3 nucleotides read TGTGCCAGCAGTTACCGACCGCAGACCCAGTACTTC.

This clone was seen only a few times. V and J are TRBV6-6 and TRBJ2-4; 14 nucleotides match TRBD2. The CDR3 covers 21 residues. CDR1 is MNHNY, CDR2 SVGAGI, per germline (reference sequence). With 6 bases clipped from V and 0 bases from J, the junction kept 16 bases outside the gene matches. The CDR3 DNA reads as TGTGCCAGCAGCCCAACCTGGACTAGCGGGGGGAAGTGGCTAGCCAAAAACATTCAGTACTTC. Amino acid sequence: CASSPTWTSGGKWLAKNIQYF.

The chain combines TRBV2 with TRBJ1-5; TRBD1 is a possible D gene (6 bases). The CDR3 runs 15 residues. The V end lost 8 bases, the J end lost 0 bases, and 14 bases lay between the germline ends. CDR1 and CDR2 from the germline V gene are SNHLY and FYNNEI. The CDR3 region is CASGGRTYSNQPQHF. In nucleotides, the CDR3 is TGTGCCAGCGGGGGCAGGACCTATAGCAATCAGCCCCAGCATTTT.

The rearrangement links TRBV7-9 to TRBJ2-7; a possible D gene is TRBD1 (6 bases). Trimming pared 4 bases from V and 1 base from J, leaving 14 bases between. CDR1 and CDR2 from the germline V gene are SEHNR and FQNEAQ (reference sequence). The CDR3 loop spans 15 amino acids. CDR3 protein: CASSSPTGASYEQYF. As DNA, the CDR3 is TGTGCCAGCAGCTCGCCGACAGGCGCATCCTACGAGCAGTACTTC.

The chain recombines TRBV2 with TRBJ1-6; D ambiguous. Germline V CDR1 and CDR2: SNHLY, FYNNEI. The CDR3 length is 15 residues. V lost 8 bases to trimming and J lost 7 bases, with 18 bases between them. The CDR3 DNA is TGTGCCAGCGTGCTCAGGCCCCAAGGGAATTCACCCCTCCACTTT. This codes for CASVLRPQGNSPLHF.

The chain recombines TRBV6-2 or TRBV6-3 with TRBJ1-2; D might be TRBD1 (5 bases). CDR1 and CDR2 (germline): MNHEY, SVGEGT. CDR3 length equals 15 residues. V dropped 6 bases and J dropped 7 bases, with 21 bases sitting between them. CDR3 nucleotide sequence: TGTGCCAGCAGCTCCAGGGTACAGCTGGGCTTTGGCTACACCTTC. Translating it yields CASSSRVQLGFGYTF.

J is TRBJ1-2 and V is TRBV5-4; possibly TRBD1 for D (6 bases). From germline, CDR1 is SGHNT and CDR2 YYREEE (reference sequence). This CDR3 contains 15 residues. Trimming pared 4 bases from V and 4 bases from J, leaving 17 bases between. The CDR3 loop reads CASSLDPRGGYGYTF. DNA of the CDR3: TGTGCCAGCAGCCTGGACCCTCGAGGGGGCTATGGCTACACCTTC.

The rearrangement links TRBV29-1 to TRBJ1-2; 7 bases are shared with TRBD1. V shed 4 bases, J shed 5 bases, and the junction held 4 bases outside the gene matches. The CDR3 covers 12 residues. Germline-derived CDR1 and CDR2 are SQVTM and ANQGSEA. The DNA for the CDR3 is TGCAGCGTTGGAGGGACAGCTTATGGCTACACCTTC. It encodes CSVGGTAYGYTF.

J is TRBJ1-3 and V is TRBV9; 8 bases map to TRBD1. The CDR3 has 15 amino acids. The ends lost 3 bases at V and 0 bases at J; junction bases unmatched: 2. The germline CDR1 and CDR2 sequences are SGDLS and YYNGEE. The DNA of the CDR3 is TGTGCCAGCAGCGCAGGACAGGGCTCTGGAAACACCATATATTTT. Its protein is CASSAGQGSGNTIYF.

V is TRBV19 and J is TRBJ1-6, with D possibly matching TRBD1 (5 bases). The germline CDR1 and CDR2 sequences are LNHDA and SQIVND (reference sequence). The CDR3 is 10 amino acids. The CDR3, as DNA: TGTGCGGACAAAGATTCACCCCTCCACTTT. Protein sequence: CADKDSPLHF. The whole variable domain, filled in from reference TRBV19 and TRBJ1-6, reads DGGITQSPKYLFRKEGQNVTLSCEQNLNHDAMYWYRQDPGQGLRLIYYSQIVNDFQKGDIAEGYSVSREKKESFPLTVTSAQKNPTAFYLCADKDSPLHFGNGTRLTVT.

The chain has TRBV30 and TRBJ1-5; D possibly corresponds to TRBD1 (5 bases). From germline, CDR1 is GTSNPN and CDR2 SVGIG (reference sequence). Between the trimmed V and J ends, which lost 2 bases and 7 bases, there was a span of 9 bases. The CDR3 is 12 residues long. The CDR3 protein is CAWSSWGQPQHF. The CDR3 coding sequence is TGTGCCTGGAGTAGTTGGGGGCAGCCCCAGCATTTT.

The chain employs TRBV4-2 and TRBJ1-4; no clear D. The V end was cut by 1 base, the J end by 8 bases, with 5 bases between. CDR3 size: 12 residues. Per the germline V gene, CDR1 is LGHNA and CDR2 is YNFKEQ. The CDR3 is CASSQVEEKLFF. The CDR3, as DNA: TGTGCCAGCAGCCAAGTCGAGGAAAAACTGTTTTTT.

This clone was seen a handful of times. This chain uses TRBV10-3 with TRBJ1-1; D perhaps matches TRBD1 (6 bases). V was pared by 1 base and J by 3 bases, with 12 bases between. Germline CDR1 is ENHRY and CDR2 is SYGVKD. The CDR3 extends over 15 amino acids. The CDR3 region has the DNA TGTGCCATCAGTGAGTTCCAGGGGTCGGACACTGAAGCTTTCTTT. Translating gives CAISEFQGSDTEAFF.

The gene calls are TRBV3-1 (or the pseudogene TRBV3-2) and TRBJ2-5; no clear D gene. V was pared by 3 bases and J by 2 bases, with 10 bases between. The CDR3 consists of 14 residues. The germline V gene encodes CDR1 LGHDT and CDR2 YNNKEL (reference sequence). CDR3 nucleotide sequence: TGTGCCAGCAGCCACCGGTCTGGGCAAGAGACCCAGTACTTC. Translating it yields CASSHRSGQETQYF.

This clone was counted between two and nine times. The chain employs TRBV6-6 and TRBJ2-2; 9 bases agree with TRBD2. Trimming cost V 5 bases and J 5 bases; bases outside gene matches: 3. The germline gives CDR1 MNHNY, CDR2 SVGAGI (reference sequence). This CDR3 is 14 amino acids long. The CDR3 DNA sequence: TGTGCCAGCAGTCTAGCGGGGAGGACCGGGGAGCTGTTTTTT. It translates to CASSLAGRTGELFF.

The rearrangement joins TRBV6-5 to TRBJ2-7; D unresolved. Trimming removed 0 bases from V and 2 bases from J, with 8 bases in between. CDR1 MNHEY and CDR2 SVGAGI come from the germline V gene. The length of the CDR3 is 14 residues. DNA for the CDR3: TGTGCCAGCAGTTACTCCTCGGGTACCTACGAGCAGTACTTC. Translated: CASSYSSGTYEQYF.

Here the CDR3 DNA reads TGTGCCAGCAGTGTCCGGTGGCCCAACACTGAAGCTTTCTTT. Translated, it gives CASSVRWPNTEAFF. V and J are TRBV25-1 and TRBJ1-1; D is undetermined. The germline CDR1 and CDR2 sequences are MGHDK and SYGVNS. The V gene lost 4 bases and the J gene lost 2 bases, with 11 bases spanning the gap. CDR3 length equals 14 residues.

This chain joins TRBV9 and TRBJ2-5; D gene ambiguous. The V and J ends lost 0 bases and 5 bases respectively, with 5 bases between them. Germline CDR1 SGDLS, CDR2 YYNGEE. The CDR3 covers 12 residues. CDR3 amino acids: CASSVVGETQYF. CDR3 nucleotides: TGTGCCAGCAGCGTAGTTGGGGAGACCCAGTACTTC.

The chain links TRBV5-6 to TRBJ1-6; weak D call: TRBD1 (6 bases). The CDR3 sequence is 15 residues long. Trimming took 5 bases from V and 3 from J, leaving 12 bases between them. Germline loops: CDR1 SGHDT, CDR2 YYEEEE. The CDR3, as DNA: TGTGCCAGCAGTCTGGACAGTGGCTATAATTCACCCCTCCACTTT. Its translation: CASSLDSGYNSPLHF. The full variable domain, with the rest looked up from reference TRBV5-6 and TRBJ1-6, is DAGVTQSPTHLIKTRGQQVTLRCSPKSGHDTVSWYQQALGQGPQFIFQYYEEEERQRGNFPDRFSGHQFPNYSSELNVNALLLGDSALYLCASSLDSGYNSPLHFGNGTRLTVT.

This chain links TRBV11-3 with TRBJ2-5; D remains unclear. V lost 1 base and J lost 7, with 7 bases in between. CDR1 SGHNT and CDR2 YENEEA come from the germline V gene. This CDR3 has 12 amino acids. In DNA, the CDR3 is TGTGCCAGCAGCTTAGGGTCCCTGACCCAGTACTTC. It encodes CASSLGSLTQYF.

This clone was observed a handful of times. The chain links TRBV2 to TRBJ1-2, with 11 bases aligning to TRBD1. CDR1 is SNHLY, CDR2 FYNNEI, per germline. This CDR3 spans 14 amino acids. After removal of 8 bases from V and 7 bases from J, the junction contained 9 bases not matched to a gene. CDR3 protein: CASRDGQGATGYTF. The CDR3 coding sequence is TGTGCCAGCCGGGACGGACAGGGGGCGACTGGCTACACCTTC. Full variable domain (outside the CDR3, taken from reference TRBV2 and TRBJ1-2): EPEVTQTPSHQVTQMGQEVILRCVPISNHLYFYWYRQILGQKVEFLVSFYNNEISEKSEIFDDQFSVERPDGSNFTLKIRSTKLEDSAMYFCASRDGQGATGYTFGSGTRLTVV.